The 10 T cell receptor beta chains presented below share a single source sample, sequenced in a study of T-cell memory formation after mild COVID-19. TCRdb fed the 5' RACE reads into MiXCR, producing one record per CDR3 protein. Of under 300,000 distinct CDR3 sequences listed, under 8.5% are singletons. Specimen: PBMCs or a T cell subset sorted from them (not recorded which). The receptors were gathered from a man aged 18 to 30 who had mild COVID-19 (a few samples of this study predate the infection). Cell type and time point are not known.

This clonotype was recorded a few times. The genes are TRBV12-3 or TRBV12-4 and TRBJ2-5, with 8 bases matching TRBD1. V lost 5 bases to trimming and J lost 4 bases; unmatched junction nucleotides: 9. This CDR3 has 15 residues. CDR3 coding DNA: TGTGCCAGCAGTCGTGGACAGGGTAGCGGAGAGACCCAGTACTTC. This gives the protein CASSRGQGSGETQYF.

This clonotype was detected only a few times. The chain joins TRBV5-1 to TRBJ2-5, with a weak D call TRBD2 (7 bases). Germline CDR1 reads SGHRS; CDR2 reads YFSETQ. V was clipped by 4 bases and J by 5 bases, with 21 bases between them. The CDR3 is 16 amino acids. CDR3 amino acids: CASSPNPAGARETQYF. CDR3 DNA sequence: TGCGCCAGCAGCCCCAACCCCGCGGGGGCACGGGAGACCCAGTACTTC.

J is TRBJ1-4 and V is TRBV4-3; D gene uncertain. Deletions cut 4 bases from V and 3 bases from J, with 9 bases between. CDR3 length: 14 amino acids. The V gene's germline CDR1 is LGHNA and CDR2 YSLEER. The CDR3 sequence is CASSPVGANEKLFF. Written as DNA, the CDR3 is TGCGCCAGCAGCCCTGTAGGTGCTAATGAAAAACTGTTTTTT.

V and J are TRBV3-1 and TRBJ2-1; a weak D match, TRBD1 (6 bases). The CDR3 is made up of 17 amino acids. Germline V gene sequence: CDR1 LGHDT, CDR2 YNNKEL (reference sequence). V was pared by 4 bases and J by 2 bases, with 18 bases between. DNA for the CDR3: TGTGCCAGCAGCCCGACTTTACAGGGTTTCACCTACAATGAGCAGTTCTTC. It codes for CASSPTLQGFTYNEQFF.

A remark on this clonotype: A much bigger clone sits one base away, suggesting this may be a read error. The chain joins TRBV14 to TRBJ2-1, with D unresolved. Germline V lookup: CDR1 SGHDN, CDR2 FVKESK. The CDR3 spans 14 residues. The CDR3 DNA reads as TGTGCCAGCATCCAATGGGCTGGGAACAATGAGCAGTTCTTC. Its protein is CASIQWAGNNEQFF.

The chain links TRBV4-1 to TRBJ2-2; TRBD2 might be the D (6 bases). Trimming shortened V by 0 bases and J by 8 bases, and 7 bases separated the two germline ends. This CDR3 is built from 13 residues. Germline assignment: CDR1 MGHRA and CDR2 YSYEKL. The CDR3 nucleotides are TGCGCCAGCAGCCAAGAAGGGAGGGGGGAGCTGTTTTTT. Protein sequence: CASSQEGRGELFF.

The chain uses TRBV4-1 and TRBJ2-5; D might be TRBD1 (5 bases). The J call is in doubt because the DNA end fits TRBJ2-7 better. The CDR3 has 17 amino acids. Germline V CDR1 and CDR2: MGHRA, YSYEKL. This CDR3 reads CASSQDQGRAPLYEQYF. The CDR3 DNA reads TGCGCCAGCAGCCAAGATCAGGGCAGGGCGCCCCTCTACGAGCAGTACTTC.

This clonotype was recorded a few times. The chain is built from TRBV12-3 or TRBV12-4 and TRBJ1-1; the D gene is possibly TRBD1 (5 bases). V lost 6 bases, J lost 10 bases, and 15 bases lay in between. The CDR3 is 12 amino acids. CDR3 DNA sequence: TGTGCCAGCAGCCCGTGGGGGAGGTTAGCTTTCTTT. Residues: CASSPWGRLAFF.

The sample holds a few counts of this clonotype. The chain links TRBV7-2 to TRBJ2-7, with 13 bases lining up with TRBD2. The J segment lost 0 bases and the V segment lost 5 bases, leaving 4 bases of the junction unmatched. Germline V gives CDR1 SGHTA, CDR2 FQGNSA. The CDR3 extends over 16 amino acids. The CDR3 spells CASSPRTSGGSYEQYF. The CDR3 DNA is TGTGCCAGCAGCCCGCGGACTAGCGGGGGCTCCTACGAGCAGTACTTC. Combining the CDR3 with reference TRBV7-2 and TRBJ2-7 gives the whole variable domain GAGVSQSPSNKVTEKGKDVELRCDPISGHTALYWYRQSLGQGLEFLIYFQGNSAPDKSGLPSDRFSAERTGGSVSTLTIQRTQQEDSAVYLCASSPRTSGGSYEQYFGPGTRLTVT.

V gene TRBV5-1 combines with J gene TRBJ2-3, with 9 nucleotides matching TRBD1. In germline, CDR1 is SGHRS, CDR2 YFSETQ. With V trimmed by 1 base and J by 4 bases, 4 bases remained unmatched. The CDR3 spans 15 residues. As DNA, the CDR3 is TGCGCCAGCAGCTTGAGGGACAGGGTAGCAGATACGCAGTATTTT. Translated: CASSLRDRVADTQYF.